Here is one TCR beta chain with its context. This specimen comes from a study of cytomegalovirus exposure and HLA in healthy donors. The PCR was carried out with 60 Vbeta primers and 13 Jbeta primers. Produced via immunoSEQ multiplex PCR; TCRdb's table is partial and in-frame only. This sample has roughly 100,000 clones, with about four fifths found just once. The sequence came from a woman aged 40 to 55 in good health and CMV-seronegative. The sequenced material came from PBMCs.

CDR3 in amino acids: CASSPGLAGVTYQETQYF. For the CDR3, the DNA is TGTGCCAGCAGCCCTGGACTAGCGGGGGTTACGTACCAAGAGACCCAGTACTTC. The chain is built from TRBV7-9 and TRBJ2-5; TRBD2 matches at 13 bases. Germline CDR1 and CDR2: SEHNR and FQNEAQ (reference sequence). The V gene end was trimmed by 5 bases and the J gene end by 0 bases; junction bases not matched to a gene: 9. CDR3 size: 18 residues.